The 11 T cell receptor beta chains presented below share a single source sample, sequenced in a study of blood T cell repertoires in COVID-19. Here immunoSEQ multiplex PCR was the method, and the copy in TCRdb shows in-frame clones only, minus some. Among 55,000 to 70,000 clones listed, roughly 87% were seen once. The specimen sequenced was peripheral blood. All receptors derive from a woman aged 55-70 years with acute or convalescent COVID-19.

The gene calls are TRBV7-9 and TRBJ2-7, with 9 bases aligning to TRBD2. The CDR3 consists of 13 residues. The trim removed 7 bases at V and 4 bases at J, leaving 5 bases unmatched. Germline CDR1 reads SEHNR; CDR2 reads FQNEAQ (reference sequence). In DNA form, the CDR3 reads TGTGCCAGCACCCCCCTAGCGGGGTACGAGCAGTACTTC. This codes for CASTPLAGYEQYF.

In DNA form, the CDR3 reads TGTGCCAGCAGATCGGGAGGGAAGAGCTACACCTTC. Encoded protein: CASRSGGKSYTF. The chain joins TRBV6-5 to TRBJ1-2; D is ambiguous. This CDR3 contains 12 residues. The V end lost 6 bases, the J end lost 9 bases, and 14 bases lay between the germline ends. From germline, CDR1 is MNHEY and CDR2 SVGAGI.

This clone came up once. The chain couples TRBV24-1 to TRBJ1-1, with 7 bases matching TRBD1. With 5 bases clipped from V and 1 base from J, the junction kept 15 bases outside the gene matches. Per the germline V gene, CDR1 is KGHDR and CDR2 is SFDVKD. The length of the CDR3 is 18 residues. The CDR3 DNA reads as TGTGCCACCAGTGGATTGGATGGGGACAGAAGGGCGAACACTGAAGCTTTCTTT. Encoded protein: CATSGLDGDRRANTEAFF.

The V and J genes are TRBV7-2 and TRBJ2-3; TRBD1 agrees at 7 bases. Trimming cost V 6 bases and J 4 bases; bases outside gene matches: 7. The germline V gene encodes CDR1 SGHTA and CDR2 FQGNSA. This CDR3 comprises 14 residues. The CDR3 reads CASRTGTLADTQYF. The CDR3 DNA follows: TGTGCCAGCAGGACAGGGACACTCGCAGATACGCAGTATTTT.

The chain recombines TRBV27 with TRBJ2-2; D perhaps matches TRBD1 (6 bases). Trimming took off 3 bases at V and 2 bases at J, with 10 bases between the two ends. The length of the CDR3 is 15 residues. From germline, CDR1 is MNHEY and CDR2 SMNVEV (reference sequence). The CDR3: CASSFTGLNTGELFF. Written as DNA, the CDR3 is TGTGCCAGCAGTTTTACAGGGTTAAACACCGGGGAGCTGTTTTTT.

The chain links TRBV14 to TRBJ1-1; perhaps TRBD1 as D (6 bases). The CDR3 covers 16 residues. Germline lookup yields CDR1 SGHDN and CDR2 FVKESK. Trimming took off 4 bases at V and 1 base at J, with 16 bases between the two ends. The CDR3 DNA reads as TGTGCCAGCAGCCCACAGGGAATGACGCGGAACACTGAAGCTTTCTTT. It yields the protein CASSPQGMTRNTEAFF. Full variable domain (rest looked up from reference TRBV14 and TRBJ1-1): EAGVTQFPSHSVIEKGQTVTLRCDPISGHDNLYWYRRVMGKEIKFLLHFVKESKQDESGMPNNRFLAERTGGTYSTLKVQPAELEDSGVYFCASSPQGMTRNTEAFFGQGTRLTVV.

The chain links TRBV5-1 to TRBJ2-2, with D perhaps TRBD1 (6 bases). V lost 5 bases to trimming and J lost 2 bases, with 10 bases between them. The CDR3 loop spans 14 amino acids. The germline CDR1 and CDR2 sequences are SGHRS and YFSETQ. CDR3 region: CASSWDINTGELFF. As DNA, the CDR3 is TGCGCCAGCAGTTGGGACATTAACACCGGGGAGCTGTTTTTT.

J is TRBJ2-3 and V is TRBV9, with 9 bases fitting TRBD2. The germline CDR1 and CDR2 sequences are SGDLS and YYNGEE. V was clipped by 0 bases and J by 4 bases; unmatched bases: 6. The CDR3 contains 16 residues. CDR3 sequence (DNA): TGTGCCAGCAGCGTAGAAGGGACTAGCCTCGCAGATACGCAGTATTTT. As protein: CASSVEGTSLADTQYF.

This clone was counted only a few times. V gene TRBV29-1 combines with J gene TRBJ2-5; a weak D match, TRBD1 (5 bases). Germline V gene sequence: CDR1 SQVTM, CDR2 ANQGSEA. This CDR3 is built from 12 residues. V lost 7 bases and J lost 5, with 14 bases in between. Here the CDR3 reads CSAQGLTETQYF. The CDR3 nucleotides are TGCAGCGCCCAGGGTCTAACGGAGACCCAGTACTTC. The complete variable domain, with remaining parts taken from reference TRBV29-1 and TRBJ2-5, reads SAVISQKPSRDICQRGTSLTIQCQVDSQVTMMFWYRQQPGQSLTLIATANQGSEATYESGFVIDKFPISRPNLTFSTLTVSNMSPEDSSIYLCSAQGLTETQYFGPGTRLLVL.

The chain joins TRBV30 to TRBJ2-5; TRBD1 aligns across 8 bases. Per germline, CDR1 GTSNPN and CDR2 SVGIG (reference sequence). This CDR3 is 12 amino acids long. CDR3 amino acids: CATDRGGETQYF. The CDR3 DNA reads TGTGCTACCGACAGGGGTGGCGAGACCCAGTACTTC.

The CDR3 here is CSAGQGEEKLFF. The CDR3 coding sequence is TGCAGCGCTGGACAGGGGGAAGAAAAACTGTTTTTT. This chain connects TRBV29-1 to TRBJ1-4, with TRBD1 matching 10 bases. CDR1 and CDR2 (germline): SQVTM, ANQGSEA. The CDR3 has 12 amino acids. Trimming took 7 bases from V and 8 from J; bases not matched to a gene: 4.